A selection of T cell receptor beta chains follows, all from one sample in a study of cytomegalovirus exposure and HLA in healthy donors. The data were produced by immunoSEQ multiplex PCR, yet TCRdb's version contains in-frame clones alone and is incomplete. The sample has 120,000 or so clones, under 12% seen once. Sequencing was performed on PBMCs. The receptors stem from a woman aged 18-35 years in good health and CMV-seropositive. Each CDR3 is given with its conserved first and last residue. Fields, in order: J gene, clone size, D gene, V gene, CDR3 protein, CDR3 DNA. The D gene is left open where the match is weak. The size field is filled for only some rows; it gives once, few, many or a size class.

>TRBJ2-7|few|TRBD2|TRBV6-5
CASSYSDQRGFNEQYF
TGTGCCAGCAGTTACTCTGACCAGCGGGGGTTCAACGAGCAGTACTTC
>TRBJ1-2|few|.|TRBV15
CATSSPHTGNYGYTF
TGTGCCACCAGCAGCCCCCACACAGGCAACTATGGCTACACCTTC
>TRBJ2-1|few|TRBD2|TRBV7-8
CASSSREMDEQFF
TGTGCCAGCAGCTCGCGGGAGATGGATGAGCAGTTCTTC
>TRBJ1-1|few|.|TRBV6-1
CASSASGGGEAEAFF
TGTGCCAGCAGTGCAAGCGGGGGAGGCGAGGCTGAAGCTTTCTTT
>TRBJ1-5|.|.|TRBV27
CASSPSTGHNQPQHF
TGTGCCAGCAGTCCCTCGACAGGTCATAATCAGCCCCAGCATTTT
>TRBJ1-2|.|.|TRBV2
CASRPDTVYGYTF
TGTGCCAGCAGGCCAGACACGGTCTATGGCTACACCTTC
>TRBJ2-6|.|.|TRBV7-2
CASSLRVTGANVLTF
TGTGCCAGCAGCCTCAGGGTCACTGGGGCCAACGTCCTGACTTTC
>TRBJ2-5|few|.|TRBV7-3
CASSSDRQETQYF
TGTGCCAGCAGCTCGGACAGACAAGAGACCCAGTACTTC
>TRBJ2-5|.|.|TRBV15
CATSILLIQETQYF
TGTGCCACCAGCATCTTACTGATACAAGAGACCCAGTACTTC
>TRBJ2-7|few|TRBD1|TRBV15
CATSRGGQGAYEQYF
TGTGCCACCAGCAGAGGAGGACAGGGGGCCTACGAGCAGTACTTC
>TRBJ1-1|few|TRBD1|TRBV18
CASSSGTANTEAFF
TGTGCCAGCTCATCCGGGACAGCGAACACTGAAGCTTTCTTT
>TRBJ2-7|.|TRBD2|TRBV15
CATSRDRQAGGPAYEQYF
TGTGCCACCAGCAGAGATCGACAAGCGGGAGGTCCAGCCTACGAGCAGTACTTC
>TRBJ2-7|few|TRBD1|TRBV28
CASSPPGQRYEQYF
TGTGCCAGCAGTCCTCCGGGACAGAGATACGAGCAGTACTTC
>TRBJ1-2|few|.|TRBV6-5
CASSYLHGRVAGYTF
TGTGCCAGCAGTTACCTCCACGGGAGGGTCGCTGGCTACACCTTC
>TRBJ1-1|.|.|TRBV7-6
CASSLGTVLNTEAFF
TGTGCCAGCAGCTTAGGAACGGTATTGAACACTGAAGCTTTCTTT
>TRBJ1-5|few|.|TRBV10-3
CAISETETGYNQPQHF
TGTGCCATCAGTGAGACGGAGACAGGCTACAATCAGCCCCAGCATTTT